What follows are 25 T cell receptor beta chains derived from one specimen sequenced in a study of early T cells in non-severe SARS-CoV-2 infection (dated by TCRdb to the early 2020s). Libraries were constructed by 5' RACE. These reads were obtained on a NextSeq 500. TCRdb passed the public sequencing reads through fastp at Q25 and MiXCR, retaining productive beta sequences. Every distinct CDR3 protein forms one entry, paired with its most common genes and DNA. For this sample there are fewer than 75,000 distinct CDR3 sequences; more than 15% appear just once. The ten most abundant clones make up roughly 10% of the sample. The sample was whole blood, taken at baseline. The receptor source for this set is an adult who was a healthcare worker with PCR-confirmed SARS-CoV-2 infection or an uninfected control (not recorded which).

The CDR3 DNA reads as TGTGCCAGCTCACCGCTCGACAACTCCTACGAGCAGTACTTC. Protein: CASSPLDNSYEQYF. This chain uses TRBV18 with TRBJ2-7; D gene unclear. Germline loops: CDR1 KGHSH, CDR2 LQKENI. The V end lost 3 bases, the J end lost 0 bases, and 9 bases lay between the germline ends. The CDR3 length is 14 residues.

The rearrangement uses TRBV19 and TRBJ1-1; D might be TRBD1 (5 bases). CDR3 length: 12 amino acids. With 3 bases removed from V and 8 bases from J, the gap between germline ends came to 10 bases. The germline V gene has CDR1 LNHDA and CDR2 SQIVND (reference sequence). CDR3 nucleotide sequence: TGTGCCAGTAGTATCGGTCGACAGGAAGCTTTCTTT. Amino acid sequence: CASSIGRQEAFF.

Ten or more counts support this clonotype. The chain carries TRBV21-1 and TRBJ2-4; the D call TRBD1 from the table was never checked on the DNA. TRBV21-1 is a documented pseudogene. This CDR3 spans 16 amino acids. In DNA form, the CDR3 reads TGTGCCAGCAGCAAAGGTGAAGGGGTAGCCAAAAACATTCAGTACTTC. The encoded protein is CASSKGEGVAKNIQYF.

This clonotype was detected only a few times. The J gene is TRBJ2-1, the V gene TRBV5-4; D is uncertain. The length of the CDR3 is 12 residues. Trimming cost V 0 bases and J 10 bases, with 8 bases left between them. Germline-derived CDR1 and CDR2 are SGHNT and YYREEE (reference sequence). DNA for the CDR3: TGTGCCAGCAGCTTGGGGCGGCTCGAGCAGTTCTTC. Translated, it gives CASSLGRLEQFF.

This clonotype was seen only a few times. The chain links TRBV12-3 or TRBV12-4 to TRBJ2-7; 8 bases align to TRBD1. Unmatched junction bases numbered 9, after V lost 5 bases and J lost 6 bases. This CDR3 contains 14 residues. The CDR3 DNA is TGTGCCAGCAGTATCACAGGGGGGCAAGGCGAGCAGTACTTC. It yields the protein CASSITGGQGEQYF.

This clonotype appeared many times. The V and J genes are TRBV11-2 and TRBJ2-2, with TRBD1 identical over 8 bases. Germline CDR1 and CDR2: SGHAT and FQNNGV. J gave up 7 bases and V 4 bases, and 8 bases lay outside the gene matches. This CDR3 is 15 amino acids long. The CDR3 here is CASSSLDREGGELFF. The CDR3 DNA is TGTGCCAGCAGCTCCCTGGACAGGGAAGGCGGGGAGCTGTTTTTT.

This sequence joins TRBV6-2 or TRBV6-3 and TRBJ1-5, with D hard to call. Trimming left V 2 bases short and J 7 bases short, with 9 bases between. Germline assignment: CDR1 MNHEY and CDR2 SVGEGT. This CDR3 has 13 residues. CDR3 region: CASSYREEQPQHF. The CDR3 DNA reads TGTGCCAGCAGTTACCGGGAGGAGCAGCCCCAGCATTTT.

This chain connects TRBV6-5 to TRBJ2-3; 9 nucleotides align to TRBD1. J lost 5 bases, V lost 6 bases, and 9 bases had no gene match. Germline V gives CDR1 MNHEY, CDR2 SVGAGI. This CDR3 region has 15 residues. The DNA of the CDR3 is TGTGCCAGCAGGCCTCCGGGACAGGGCCTAGATACGCAGTATTTT. Protein sequence: CASRPPGQGLDTQYF.

On this clonotype itself: The junction shows a germline mismatch at one end, possibly a read error. The gene calls are TRBV13 and TRBJ1-2; TRBD1 matches 9 bases. The CDR3 runs 16 residues. From germline, CDR1 is PRHDT and CDR2 FYEKMQ (reference sequence). CDR3 amino acids: CASSLELDRGNYGHTF. The CDR3 DNA is TGTGCCAGCAGCTTAGAGCTGGACAGGGGAAACTATGGCCACACCTTC.

This clonotype was seen a handful of times. The chain has TRBV10-3 and TRBJ2-7; D remains ambiguous. From germline, CDR1 is ENHRY and CDR2 SYGVKD. The CDR3 runs to 12 residues. V was shortened by 2 bases and J by 2 bases, with 4 bases between the two germline ends. DNA of the CDR3: TGTGCCATCAGTGAGGGTCCCTACGAGCAGTACTTC. Its protein product is CAISEGPYEQYF.

This clonotype was seen more than once but under ten times. The chain is built from TRBV6-4 and TRBJ2-3; TRBD2 matches at 10 bases. V gave up 2 bases and J gave up 1 base; unmatched junction bases: 0. The CDR3 sequence is 15 residues long. Germline V gene lookup returns CDR1 MRHNA and CDR2 SNTAGT. The CDR3 DNA reads as TGTGCCAGCAGTGACGGGACTAGCGGCACAGATACGCAGTATTTT. This translates into CASSDGTSGTDTQYF.

The table lists this clonotype with many counts. This chain connects TRBV18 to TRBJ1-6; 9 bases are a match to TRBD1. Germline lookup yields CDR1 KGHSH and CDR2 LQKENI. The CDR3 contains 16 residues. V was clipped by 5 bases and J by 4 bases; unmatched bases: 6. CDR3 sequence: CASSNRGPMYNSPLHF. In DNA form, the CDR3 reads TGTGCCAGCTCAAACAGGGGGCCTATGTATAATTCACCCCTCCACTTT.

This clonotype has a handful of counts. The chain recombines TRBV5-1 with TRBJ1-1, with D hard to call. The CDR3 length is 15 residues. Trimming left V 4 bases short and J 0 bases short, with 13 bases between. Germline V gene lookup returns CDR1 SGHRS and CDR2 YFSETQ. The CDR3 DNA reads TGCGCCAGCAGCGCCCGACCGATCATGAACACTGAAGCTTTCTTT. Its protein product is CASSARPIMNTEAFF.

The rearrangement links TRBV9 to TRBJ2-7; 9 bases are shared with TRBD1. Germline trimming cut 4 bases from V and 4 bases from J; bases unmatched to any gene: 6. This CDR3 is 14 amino acids long. CDR1 and CDR2 (germline): SGDLS, YYNGEE. CDR3 loop: CASSSKTGGYEQYF. CDR3 nucleotides: TGTGCCAGCAGCTCAAAGACAGGGGGGTACGAGCAGTACTTC.

This clonotype was picked up a small number of times. The V and J genes are TRBV9 and TRBJ2-1, with 7 positions matching TRBD2. This CDR3 spans 15 amino acids. The trim removed 3 bases at V and 6 bases at J, leaving 9 bases unmatched. Germline lookup yields CDR1 SGDLS and CDR2 YYNGEE. The CDR3 coding sequence is TGTGCCAGCAGCGAGAGCTGGGACTATCGCAATGAGCAGTTCTTC. Protein: CASSESWDYRNEQFF.

This clonotype came up a few times. V is TRBV5-4 and J is TRBJ1-6, with a possible D match to TRBD1 (6 bases). The CDR3 covers 14 residues. The V end lost 4 bases, the J end lost 5 bases, and 10 bases lay between the germline ends. Germline V gene lookup returns CDR1 SGHNT and CDR2 YYREEE (reference sequence). The CDR3 is CASSAGQHNSPLHF. In DNA form, the CDR3 reads TGTGCCAGCAGCGCGGGACAACATAATTCACCCCTCCACTTT. Full variable domain (remainder filled in from reference TRBV5-4 and TRBJ1-6): ETGVTQSPTHLIKTRGQQVTLRCSSQSGHNTVSWYQQALGQGPQFIFQYYREEENGRGNFPPRFSGLQFPNYSSELNVNALELDDSALYLCASSAGQHNSPLHFGNGTRLTVT.

To note about this clonotype: This may be a read error: a much more frequent sequence differs by one nucleotide. V usage is TRBV4-1 and J usage is TRBJ1-1, with unresolved D. Per the germline V gene, CDR1 is MGHRA and CDR2 is YSYEKL. The CDR3 totals 14 residues. The CDR3 loop reads CASSQVSQNTVAFF. The CDR3 DNA reads as TGCGCCAGCAGCCAAGTTTCACAGAACACTGTAGCTTTCTTT.

The table lists this clonotype with a few counts. J is TRBJ2-3 and V is TRBV18; TRBD1 matches at 9 bases. The CDR3 runs 13 residues. CDR1 and CDR2 (germline): KGHSH, LQKENI. Trimming at V came to 4 bases and at J to 4 bases, leaving 0 bases not matched to a gene. The DNA for the CDR3 is TGTGCCAGCTCACGGACAGGGGCAGATACGCAGTATTTT. This codes for CASSRTGADTQYF.

This clonotype was observed at least ten times. The gene calls are TRBV5-1 and TRBJ1-3; 7 nucleotides agree with TRBD1. J gave up 0 bases and V 4 bases, and 10 bases lay outside the gene matches. This CDR3 is built from 17 residues. From germline, CDR1 is SGHRS and CDR2 YFSETQ. In DNA, the CDR3 is TGCGCCAGCAGCCAGACGGGACAGCGAAGCTCTGGAAACACCATATATTTT. Translating gives CASSQTGQRSSGNTIYF.

This clonotype was seen a handful of times. V gene TRBV7-2 combines with J gene TRBJ2-7; D is unclear. There are 14 residues in the CDR3. Germline loops: CDR1 SGHTA, CDR2 FQGNSA. V dropped 1 base and J dropped 2 bases, with 9 bases sitting between them. In DNA, the CDR3 is TGTGCCAGCAGCTTAGTATTAAGCACCTACGAGCAGTACTTC. Protein sequence: CASSLVLSTYEQYF.

The rearrangement uses TRBV30 and TRBJ1-6; D is possibly TRBD1 (5 bases). The germline gives CDR1 GTSNPN, CDR2 SVGIG (reference sequence). There are 14 residues in the CDR3. The ends were cut back, 2 bases at V and 6 bases at J, with 11 bases in the middle. CDR3 region: CAWSKDNSNSPLHF. For the CDR3, the DNA is TGTGCCTGGAGTAAGGACAACAGTAATTCACCCCTCCACTTT.

This clonotype showed up just a few times. The genes are TRBV29-1 and TRBJ1-1; possibly TRBD1 for D (5 bases). Germline-derived CDR1 and CDR2 are SQVTM and ANQGSEA. Trimming shortened V by 6 bases and J by 10 bases, and 15 bases separated the two germline ends. This CDR3 spans 11 amino acids. CDR3 sequence: CSVRRSDRAFF. The CDR3 bases are TGCAGCGTGCGACGTAGCGACAGAGCTTTCTTT.

The chain joins TRBV3-1 to TRBJ2-2; 7 bases match TRBD1. This CDR3 comprises 17 residues. Per germline, CDR1 LGHDT and CDR2 YNNKEL (reference sequence). The junction had 11 bases not matched to a gene; V was cut back by 1 base and J by 6 bases. Here the CDR3 DNA reads TGTGCCAGCAGCCAAGTCATAGGCGTAGGGGGCGCCGGGGAGCTGTTTTTT. This codes for CASSQVIGVGGAGELFF.

The rearrangement uses TRBV3-1 and TRBJ2-1, with 7 bases matching TRBD2. V was pared by 1 base and J by 9 bases, with 6 bases of the junction left unmatched. The CDR3 is 14 amino acids. Germline CDR1 and CDR2: LGHDT and YNNKEL (reference sequence). The CDR3 sequence is CASSQATTGGEQFF. CDR3 in DNA: TGTGCCAGCAGCCAAGCTACGACGGGGGGTGAGCAGTTCTTC.

In this sample, this clonotype turned up a few times. Here the CDR3 reads CASSFSVSTDTQYF. CDR3 DNA sequence: TGTGCCAGCAGCTTTAGTGTCAGCACAGATACGCAGTATTTT. V usage is TRBV5-4 and J usage is TRBJ2-3; D is unclear. The germline V and J ends were trimmed by 2 bases and 0 bases, with 7 bases remaining between them. Germline V lookup: CDR1 SGHNT, CDR2 YYREEE (reference sequence). The CDR3 length is 14 residues. Together with reference TRBV5-4 and TRBJ2-3, the CDR3 gives the full variable domain: ETGVTQSPTHLIKTRGQQVTLRCSSQSGHNTVSWYQQALGQGPQFIFQYYREEENGRGNFPPRFSGLQFPNYSSELNVNALELDDSALYLCASSFSVSTDTQYFGPGTRLTVL.